The entry that follows covers one TCR beta chain sequence. Its antigen is unknown. V shed 10 bases and J shed 6 bases, with 15 bases lying between them. The CDR3 covers 12 residues. Germline values: CDR1 SNHLY, CDR2 FYNNEI. At a deep level, the assay was run. Clones were sequenced by immunoSEQ multiplex PCR, and TCRdb holds only the in-frame ones, with some missing. The table has about 700,000 clones, approximately 79% seen once. This sample was taken from a study of shared clonotypes between healthy human individuals. General study points: Generally, estimated richness proved larger in naive subsets than it did in memory subsets.

This clonotype was sampled from a woman aged 25 to 39 in good health. The specimen sequenced was memory CD4+ T cells sorted from blood. The subset denotes: CD45RA-negative fraction. V and J are TRBV2 and TRBJ2-5, with D tentatively TRBD2 (5 bases). The CDR3 here is CATSPGVKTQYF. Written as DNA, the CDR3 is TGTGCCACCTCGCCCGGGGTGAAGACCCAGTACTTC.